This T cell receptor (beta chain) comes out of a study of blood T cell repertoires in COVID-19. Study details: PBMCs, B-cell-depleted T cells, or T cells provided the cDNA or gDNA that made up the material.

The assay was immunoSEQ multiplex PCR, and TCRdb's table has in-frame clones only and misses some. Among 130,000 or so clones, 88% were seen once, and the ten largest hold about 1.5%. The CDR3 runs to 18 residues. V was clipped by 1 base and J by 7 bases; unmatched bases: 12. CDR1 SGHTA and CDR2 FQGNSA come from the germline V gene. V gene TRBV7-2 combines with J gene TRBJ1-4; the match to TRBD1 covers 10 bases. The sample comprised peripheral blood. This TCR was sampled from a woman in her sixties with acute or convalescent COVID-19. The CDR3 nucleotides are TGTGCCAGCAGCTTAGTCGGCGGTCGACAGGGGGCTGGTGAAAAACTGTTTTTT. The encoded protein is CASSLVGGRQGAGEKLFF.